Listed here are 22 T cell receptor beta chains from one sample, sequenced in a study of Graves' ophthalmopathy and Graves' hyperthyroidism. RNA served as the template for amplifying TCR beta CDR3 regions. Amplification began with first-round RT-PCR using HTBI primers, then second-round multiplex PCR was performed. TCRdb called the multiplex PCR reads again in MiXCR, with one record for every CDR3 protein. The sample lists under 400,000 distinct CDR3 sequences; 15% to 20% were seen once. The sequencing input was peripheral blood. All receptors derive from an adult man with Graves' ophthalmopathy.

This clonotype was seen only once. CDR3 in amino acids: CAWNRGNLYEQYF. The CDR3 DNA is TGTGCCTGGAATAGGGGGAACCTCTACGAGCAGTACTTC. The chain employs TRBV30 and TRBJ2-7; D may be TRBD1 (6 bases). The germline gives CDR1 GTSNPN, CDR2 SVGIG (reference sequence). The CDR3 totals 13 residues. Trimming shortened V by 4 bases and J by 3 bases, and 13 bases separated the two germline ends.

This clonotype showed up many times. The rearrangement joins TRBV11-2 to TRBJ1-5; D is unresolved. Germline V lookup: CDR1 SGHAT, CDR2 FQNNGV. V was clipped by 1 base and J by 5 bases, with 9 bases between them. This CDR3 is built from 14 residues. CDR3 in amino acids: CASSLGGHDQPQHF. DNA of the CDR3: TGTGCCAGCAGCTTAGGAGGGCATGATCAGCCCCAGCATTTT.

The chain couples TRBV7-3 to TRBJ2-5; no clear D. Deletions cut 5 bases from V and 0 bases from J, with 16 bases between. CDR3 size: 16 residues. CDR1 is SGHTA, CDR2 FQGTGA, per germline. The CDR3 protein is CASSQPKDGYQETQYF. The CDR3 DNA is TGTGCCAGCAGCCAACCTAAGGACGGGTACCAAGAGACCCAGTACTTC.

This clonotype was detected many times. The V and J genes are TRBV14 and TRBJ2-4; TRBD2 matches at 8 bases. The CDR3 is 16 residues long. Germline assignment: CDR1 SGHDN and CDR2 FVKESK. Unmatched junction bases numbered 16, after V lost 0 bases and J lost 15 bases. The CDR3 loop reads CASSQDLGRGANQMYF. The CDR3 DNA reads as TGTGCCAGCAGCCAAGATCTCGGGCGGGGGGCCAATCAAATGTACTTC.

The J gene is TRBJ1-2, the V gene TRBV6-2 or TRBV6-3; tentatively, D is TRBD1 (5 bases). CDR1 is MNHEY, CDR2 SVGEGT, per germline. V was shortened by 5 bases and J by 4 bases, with 11 bases between the two germline ends. CDR3 length equals 13 residues. The CDR3 DNA sequence: TGTGCCAGCAGTCCCTCGGACATCTATGGCTACACCTTC. Residues: CASSPSDIYGYTF.

This clonotype was counted many times. The chain couples TRBV6-2 or TRBV6-3 to TRBJ1-2; D call uncertain. The CDR3 is 13 residues long. Germline V lookup: CDR1 MNHEY, CDR2 SVGEGT. Deletions cut 7 bases from V and 4 bases from J, with 13 bases between. CDR3: CASTRDWGYGYTF. The CDR3 DNA sequence: TGTGCCAGCACTCGAGACTGGGGCTATGGCTACACCTTC.

This clonotype was observed many times. This chain uses TRBV30 with TRBJ2-2; 8 positions agree with TRBD1. V lost 2 bases and J lost 5; bases outside the gene matches: 1. The CDR3 is 13 amino acids. From germline, CDR1 is GTSNPN and CDR2 SVGIG (reference sequence). CDR3 residues: CAWSRTGTGELFF. In DNA, the CDR3 is TGTGCCTGGAGTAGGACAGGGACCGGGGAGCTGTTTTTT.

This clonotype was counted ten times or more. V is TRBV13 and J is TRBJ2-5; D is tentatively TRBD1 or TRBD2 (5 bases each). V shed 0 bases and J shed 5 bases, with 16 bases lying between them. The CDR3 is 16 residues long. Per germline, CDR1 PRHDT and CDR2 FYEKMQ (reference sequence). CDR3 sequence reads: CASSLGGGTGPETQYF. The CDR3, as DNA: TGTGCCAGCAGCTTAGGCGGCGGAACGGGACCGGAGACCCAGTACTTC. Full variable domain (missing parts from reference TRBV13 and TRBJ2-5): AAGVIQSPRHLIKEKRETATLKCYPIPRHDTVYWYQQGPGQDPQFLISFYEKMQSDKGSIPDRFSAQQFSDYHSELNMSSLELGDSALYFCASSLGGGTGPETQYFGPGTRLLVL.

This clonotype has at least ten counts. In this CDR3 the conserved last residue, phenylalanine or tryptophan, is missing, so a read error is likely. The rearrangement joins TRBV11-3 to TRBJ1-5; tentatively, D is TRBD1 (5 bases). Trimming removed 3 bases from V and 0 bases from J, with 21 bases in between. The CDR3 extends over 19 amino acids. Germline V gene data show CDR1 as SGHNT and CDR2 as YENEEA. The CDR3 loop reads CASSFGNEGDLYSNQPQHL. The CDR3 DNA follows: TGTGCCAGCAGCTTTGGGAATGAAGGGGACCTTTATAGCAATCAGCCCCAGCATCTT.

Worth noting for this clonotype: At one end, the junction sequence differs from germline, possibly due to a read error. The V and J genes are TRBV11-2 and TRBJ2-7, with 9 nucleotides matching TRBD2. The CDR3 is 15 amino acids. Germline CDR1 and CDR2: SGHAT and FQNNGV. The CDR3 loop is CASSVDSGSAYEQYF. As DNA, the CDR3 is TGTGCCAGCAGCGTAGATAGCGGGAGTGCTTACGAGCAGTACTTC.

The chain couples TRBV2 to TRBJ2-2, with D uncertain. This CDR3 is built from 12 residues. V lost 8 bases and J 6 bases, leaving 10 bases between the germline ends. Germline V gene sequence: CDR1 SNHLY, CDR2 FYNNEI. The CDR3 region is CASRVFPGELFF. For the CDR3, the DNA is TGTGCCAGCCGAGTCTTTCCCGGGGAGCTGTTTTTT.

This clonotype has at least ten counts. The rearrangement links TRBV12-3 or TRBV12-4 to TRBJ2-5; the D gene is possibly TRBD2 (5 bases). V was shortened by 6 bases and J by 5 bases, with 13 bases between the two germline ends. CDR3 length equals 13 residues. The CDR3 coding sequence is TGTGCCAGCAGCCTAGGAGGTGTGGAGACCCAGTACTTC. The encoded protein is CASSLGGVETQYF.

This clonotype was seen repeatedly, ten times or more. J is TRBJ2-1 and V is TRBV6-1, with TRBD2 matching over 7 bases. This CDR3 is 14 amino acids long. From germline, CDR1 is MNHNS and CDR2 SASEGT. J lost 0 bases, V lost 6 bases, and 2 bases had no gene match. CDR3 bases: TGTGCCAGCAGATCTAGCGGCTCCTACAATGAGCAGTTCTTC. Amino acid sequence: CASRSSGSYNEQFF.

The chain uses TRBV6-5 and TRBJ2-5; 13 nucleotides align to TRBD2. V lost 0 bases to trimming and J lost 2 bases; unmatched junction nucleotides: 0. Per the germline V gene, CDR1 is MNHEY and CDR2 is SVGAGI. The CDR3 length is 16 residues. The CDR3, as DNA: TGTGCCAGCAGTTACTCGACTAGCGGGAGGCAAGAGACCCAGTACTTC. Its translation is CASSYSTSGRQETQYF.

This clonotype was seen at least ten times. This chain links TRBV3-1 with TRBJ2-5; D is unresolved. This CDR3 has 13 residues. Trimming cost V 7 bases and J 0 bases, with 9 bases left between them. CDR1 is LGHDT and CDR2 is YNNKEL in the germline V gene (reference sequence). The CDR3 here is CASKAWNQETQYF. The CDR3 DNA reads TGTGCCAGCAAGGCCTGGAACCAAGAGACCCAGTACTTC.

This rearrangement joins TRBV5-1 to TRBJ1-1; tentative D call: TRBD1 (5 bases). CDR3 length: 15 amino acids. Per germline, CDR1 SGHRS and CDR2 YFSETQ. V lost 0 bases, J lost 6 bases, and 15 bases lay in between. CDR3: CASSLGGAQVAEAFF. CDR3 DNA: TGCGCCAGCAGCTTGGGAGGGGCGCAAGTAGCTGAAGCTTTCTTT.

Many counts were recorded for this clonotype. The J gene is TRBJ1-2, the V gene TRBV3-1; TRBD1 is a possible D gene (6 bases). The germline CDR1 and CDR2 sequences are LGHDT and YNNKEL (reference sequence). The CDR3 length is 13 residues. V gave up 5 bases and J gave up 2 bases, with 9 bases separating them. Here the CDR3 reads CASSKQGNYGYTF. Here the CDR3 DNA reads TGTGCCAGCAGCAAACAGGGAAACTATGGCTACACCTTC.

This clonotype was recorded at least ten times. The V call is TRBV29-1, the J call TRBJ2-2, with D perhaps matching TRBD1 (5 bases). Germline V gene data show CDR1 as SQVTM and CDR2 as ANQGSEA. Trimming cost V 5 bases and J 6 bases, with 13 bases left between them. The length of the CDR3 is 13 residues. The CDR3 protein is CSVLQGPAGELFF. DNA of the CDR3: TGCAGCGTTCTCCAGGGTCCGGCCGGGGAGCTGTTTTTT.

In this sample, this clonotype turned up many times. The chain carries TRBV29-1 and TRBJ1-5, with a possible D match to TRBD1 (6 bases). Germline lookup yields CDR1 SQVTM and CDR2 ANQGSEA. V was clipped by 6 bases and J by 1 base, with 10 bases between them. This CDR3 spans 13 amino acids. CDR3 sequence reads: CSVETGSNQPQHF. The DNA of the CDR3 is TGCAGCGTCGAAACAGGGAGCAATCAGCCCCAGCATTTT.

Only one count was recorded for this clonotype. The chain carries TRBV7-9 and TRBJ1-1; possible D gene TRBD1, 5 bases. V lost 6 bases and J lost 8, with 10 bases in between. CDR1 and CDR2 from the germline V gene are SEHNR and FQNEAQ (reference sequence). The CDR3 has 11 amino acids. The CDR3 nucleotides read TGTGCCAGCAGTAAAGGGGTCGAAGCTTTCTTT. Translated: CASSKGVEAFF. The full variable domain, completed using reference TRBV7-9 and TRBJ1-1, is DTGVSQNPRHKITKRGQNVTFRCDPISEHNRLYWYRQTLGQGPEFLTYFQNEAQLEKSRLLSDRFSAERPKGSFSTLEIQRTEQGDSAMYLCASSKGVEAFFGQGTRLTVV.

This clonotype was seen ten or more times. The chain uses TRBV10-3 and TRBJ2-7; D is unresolved. Trimming removed 6 bases from V and 1 base from J, with 10 bases in between. Germline CDR1 and CDR2: ENHRY and SYGVKD. This CDR3 has 13 amino acids. CDR3: CAIRDGASYEQYF. The DNA of the CDR3 is TGTGCCATCAGGGACGGAGCATCCTACGAGCAGTACTTC.

At least ten counts were recorded for this clonotype. The CDR3 is CASSSAGVSPLHF. The CDR3 DNA reads as TGTGCCAGTAGTTCAGCGGGGGTTTCACCCCTCCACTTT. The rearrangement links TRBV19 to TRBJ1-6, with a weak D call TRBD1 (5 bases). The CDR3 has 13 residues. Germline CDR1 reads LNHDA; CDR2 reads SQIVND (reference sequence). The V end was cut by 5 bases, the J end by 9 bases, with 11 bases between.